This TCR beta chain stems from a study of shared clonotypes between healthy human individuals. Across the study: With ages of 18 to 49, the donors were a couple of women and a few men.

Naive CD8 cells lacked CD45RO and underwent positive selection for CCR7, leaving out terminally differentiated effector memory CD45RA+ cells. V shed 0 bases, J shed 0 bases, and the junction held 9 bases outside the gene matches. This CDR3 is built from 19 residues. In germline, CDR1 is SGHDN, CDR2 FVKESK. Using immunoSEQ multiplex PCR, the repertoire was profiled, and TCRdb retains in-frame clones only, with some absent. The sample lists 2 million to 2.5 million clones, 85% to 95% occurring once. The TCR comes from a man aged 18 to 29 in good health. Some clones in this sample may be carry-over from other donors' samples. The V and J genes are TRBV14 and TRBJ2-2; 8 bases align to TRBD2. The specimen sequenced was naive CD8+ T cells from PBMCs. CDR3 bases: TGTGCCAGCAGCCAAGAGATTAGCGGGAAAAATTCGAACACCGGGGAGCTGTTTTTT. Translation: CASSQEISGKNSNTGELFF.